The clone carrying this T cell receptor beta chain appeared once. Its antigen is unidentified. V shed 2 bases and J shed 2 bases, with 20 bases lying between them. Germline CDR1 and CDR2: MDHEN and SYDVKM. This CDR3 spans 18 amino acids. Clones were sequenced by immunoSEQ multiplex PCR, and TCRdb holds only the in-frame ones, with some missing. The sample includes about 360,000 clones, 86% seen only once; the top ten take roughly 0.82%. This specimen comes from a study of cytomegalovirus exposure and HLA in healthy donors. For the study at large: A subsequent analysis reported that the roughly 120 validation repertoires were produced on the same platform that had also been used for the roughly 710 first-cohort repertoires.

Study-wide findings and caveats: Testing in vitro showed three CMV-associated chains specific for CMV antigens. First-cohort TCR clusters tended to co-occur in the 120 or so validation repertoires, a later analysis found.

J is TRBJ2-3 and V is TRBV28; maybe TRBD1 (7 bases). The sample comprised PBMCs. The sequence was collected from a woman aged 18 to 35 in good health and CMV-seronegative. This CDR3 is CASSLAPWSGGNTDTQYF. The CDR3 DNA is TGTGCCAGCAGTTTAGCCCCCTGGTCAGGGGGGAACACAGATACGCAGTATTTT.